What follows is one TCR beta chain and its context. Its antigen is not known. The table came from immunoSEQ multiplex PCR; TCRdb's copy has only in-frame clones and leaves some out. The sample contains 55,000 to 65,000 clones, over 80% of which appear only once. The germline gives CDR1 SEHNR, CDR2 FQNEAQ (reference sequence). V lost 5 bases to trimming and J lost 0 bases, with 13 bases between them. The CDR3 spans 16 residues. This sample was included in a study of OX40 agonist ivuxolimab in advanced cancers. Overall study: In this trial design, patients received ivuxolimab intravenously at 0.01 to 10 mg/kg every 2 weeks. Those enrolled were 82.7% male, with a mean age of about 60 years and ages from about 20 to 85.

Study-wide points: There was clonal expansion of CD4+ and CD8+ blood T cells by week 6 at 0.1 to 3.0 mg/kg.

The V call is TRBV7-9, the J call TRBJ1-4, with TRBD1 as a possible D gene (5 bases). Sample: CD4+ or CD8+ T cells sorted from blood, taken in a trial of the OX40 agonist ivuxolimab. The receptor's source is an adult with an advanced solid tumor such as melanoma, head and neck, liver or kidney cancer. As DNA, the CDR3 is TGTGCCAGCAGCACCTGGGACGGAACAACTAATGAAAAACTGTTTTTT. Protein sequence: CASSTWDGTTNEKLFF.